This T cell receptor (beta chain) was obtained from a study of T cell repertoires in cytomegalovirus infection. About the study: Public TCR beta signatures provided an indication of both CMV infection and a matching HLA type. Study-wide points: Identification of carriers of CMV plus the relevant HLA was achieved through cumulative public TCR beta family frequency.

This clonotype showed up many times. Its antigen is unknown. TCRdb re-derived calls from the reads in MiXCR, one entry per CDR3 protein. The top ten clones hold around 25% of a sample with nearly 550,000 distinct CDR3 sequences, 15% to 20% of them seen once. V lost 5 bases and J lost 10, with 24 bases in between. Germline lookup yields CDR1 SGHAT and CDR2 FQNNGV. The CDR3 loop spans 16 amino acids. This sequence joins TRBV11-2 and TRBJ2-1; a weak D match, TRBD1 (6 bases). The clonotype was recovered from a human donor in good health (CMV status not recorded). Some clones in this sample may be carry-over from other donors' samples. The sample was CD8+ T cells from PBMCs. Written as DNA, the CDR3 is TGTGCCAGCAGCCCCCGGGACACCAGGTCAGGTTGGGAGCAGTTCTTC. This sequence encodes CASSPRDTRSGWEQFF.